The next 2 T cell receptor beta chains were all read from a single sample in a study of patients and donors after allogeneic stem cell transplantation (dated by TCRdb to 2019 to 2021). The library was prepared using RT-PCR. Sequencing was performed on a NextSeq 550. TCRdb took the public reads, trimmed them with fastp at Q25, ran MiXCR for clone calling and kept in-frame beta chains. Each CDR3 protein appears once, grouped with its most common genes and DNA. The sample records 920,000 or so distinct CDR3 sequences, roughly 18% of which are singletons. The ten most abundant clones make up 5% to 6.5% of the sample. The specimen was blood, either unsorted or a sorted T cell fraction (not recorded which). Receptor source: a human donor who was either an allogeneic HSCT recipient or a stem cell or donor lymphocyte infusion donor (not recorded which). It is not recorded whose cells these are; they may come from a transplant donor.

This chain joins TRBV20-1 and TRBJ1-5; TRBD1 aligns across 8 bases. Germline loops: CDR1 DFQATT, CDR2 SNEGSKA (reference sequence). The CDR3 extends over 14 amino acids. With 2 bases clipped from V and 1 base from J, the junction kept 1 base outside the gene matches. CDR3 residues: CSARQGASNQPQHF. CDR3 DNA: TGCAGTGCTAGACAGGGGGCCAGCAATCAGCCCCAGCATTTT.

This chain uses TRBV5-4 with TRBJ1-2; unclear D gene. V was clipped by 4 bases and J by 4 bases, with 11 bases between them. Germline values: CDR1 SGHNT, CDR2 YYREEE (reference sequence). The CDR3 totals 13 residues. The CDR3 here is CASSPRFSYGYTF. The CDR3 DNA is TGTGCCAGCAGCCCACGGTTTTCCTATGGCTACACCTTC.